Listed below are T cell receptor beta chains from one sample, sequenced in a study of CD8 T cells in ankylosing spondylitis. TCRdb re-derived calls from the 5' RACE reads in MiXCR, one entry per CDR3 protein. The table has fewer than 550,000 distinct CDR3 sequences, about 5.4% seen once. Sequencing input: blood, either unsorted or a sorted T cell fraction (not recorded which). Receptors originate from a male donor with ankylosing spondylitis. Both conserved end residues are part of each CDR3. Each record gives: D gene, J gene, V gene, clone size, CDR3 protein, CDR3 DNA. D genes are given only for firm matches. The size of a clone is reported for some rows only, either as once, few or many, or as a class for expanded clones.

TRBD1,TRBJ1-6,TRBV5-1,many,CASSSWTGSSYNSPLHF,TGCGCCAGCAGCTCTTGGACAGGGAGCTCCTATAATTCACCCCTCCACTTT
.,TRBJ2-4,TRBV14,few,CASSQDPGNIQYF,TGTGCCAGCAGCCAAGATCCTGGAAACATTCAGTACTTC
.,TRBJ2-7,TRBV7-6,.,CASSLATSPEQYF,TGTGCCAGCAGCTTAGCTACAAGCCCCGAGCAGTACTTC
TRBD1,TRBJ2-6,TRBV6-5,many,CASSYTDRGISGANVLTF,TGTGCCAGCAGTTACACCGACAGGGGGATCTCTGGGGCCAACGTCCTGACTTTC
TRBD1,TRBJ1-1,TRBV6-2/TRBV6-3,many,CASTQPTGANTEAFF,TGTGCCAGCACCCAACCGACAGGGGCTAACACTGAAGCTTTCTTT
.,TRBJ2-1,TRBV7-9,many,CASSVTANEQFF,TGTGCCAGCAGCGTGACAGCCAATGAGCAGTTCTTC
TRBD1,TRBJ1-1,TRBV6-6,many,CASSGQGNTEAFF,TGCGCCAGCAGTGGACAGGGGAACACTGAAGCTTTCTTT
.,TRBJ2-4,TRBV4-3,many,CASSQGGQANIQYF,TGCGCCAGCAGCCAAGGTGGTCAAGCAAACATTCAGTACTTC
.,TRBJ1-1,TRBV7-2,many,CASSPYFEAFF,TGTGCCAGCAGCCCCTATTTTGAAGCTTTCTTT
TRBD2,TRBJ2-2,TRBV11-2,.,CASSLVMSGGSSTGELFF,TGTGCCAGCAGCTTAGTTATGTCGGGGGGGTCGAGCACCGGGGAGCTGTTTTTT
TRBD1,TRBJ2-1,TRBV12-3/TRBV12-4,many,CASRHLSGTGGNEQFF,TGTGCCAGCAGACACCTCTCCGGGACAGGGGGCAATGAGCAGTTCTTC
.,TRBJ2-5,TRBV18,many,CASSSFGSETQYF,TGTGCCAGCTCATCGTTCGGTTCCGAGACCCAGTACTTC
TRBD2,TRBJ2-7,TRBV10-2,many,CASIEGTSGRGWQYF,TGCGCCAGCATCGAAGGGACTAGCGGGAGGGGATGGCAGTACTTC
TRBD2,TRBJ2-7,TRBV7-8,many,CASSLNSGSAYEQYF,TGTGCCAGCAGCTTGAATAGCGGGAGCGCCTACGAGCAGTACTTC
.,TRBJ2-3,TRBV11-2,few,CASSLGRLSADTQYF,TGTGCCAGCAGCTTAGGAAGGCTAAGCGCAGATACGCAGTATTTT
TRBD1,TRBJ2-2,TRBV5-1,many,CASSLFVRQGGGTGELFF,TGCGCCAGCAGCTTATTTGTACGACAGGGGGGCGGCACCGGGGAGCTGTTTTTT
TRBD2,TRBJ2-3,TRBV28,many,CASSFRGDTDTQYF,TGTGCCAGCAGTTTTCGGGGGGACACAGATACGCAGTATTTT
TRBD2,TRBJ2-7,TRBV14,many,CASSQWTSGGASYEQYF,TGTGCCAGCAGCCAATGGACTAGCGGGGGAGCCTCCTACGAGCAGTACTTC
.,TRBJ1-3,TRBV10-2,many,CASRGIHSGNTIYF,TGCGCCAGCCGCGGTATCCACTCTGGAAACACCATATATTTT
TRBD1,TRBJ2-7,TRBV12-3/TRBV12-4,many,CASTRNPGQGHEQYF,TGTGCCAGCACCCGCAATCCGGGACAGGGCCACGAGCAGTACTTC
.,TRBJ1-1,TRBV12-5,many,CASGLVGSRTGAFF,TGTGCTAGTGGTTTGGTAGGTTCCAGGACCGGGGCTTTCTTT
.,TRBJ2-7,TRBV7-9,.,CASSPRTRYEQYF,TGTGCCAGCAGCCCACGGACCCGCTACGAGCAGTACTTC
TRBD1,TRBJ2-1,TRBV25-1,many,CASSEPPGTGSNNEQFF,TGTGCCAGCAGTGAACCCCCCGGGACAGGGAGTAACAATGAGCAGTTCTTC
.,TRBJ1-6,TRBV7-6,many,CASSLVRSGSPLHF,TGTGCCAGCAGCTTAGTTAGATCGGGTTCACCCCTCCACTTT
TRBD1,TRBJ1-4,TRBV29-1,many,CSVRGTGWNEKLFF,TGCAGCGTCCGAGGGACAGGTTGGAACGAAAAACTGTTTTTT
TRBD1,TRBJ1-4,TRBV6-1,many,CASSQDRGSEKLFF,TGTGCCAGCAGCCAGGACAGGGGAAGTGAAAAACTGTTTTTT
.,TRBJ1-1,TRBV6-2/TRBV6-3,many,CASSYPSALLRDSGAFF,TGTGCCAGCAGTTACCCCTCAGCTCTGCTAAGGGACTCGGGAGCTTTCTTT
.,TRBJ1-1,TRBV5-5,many,CASSLTSGSAGHGEAFF,TGTGCCAGCAGCTTGACCTCAGGGTCAGCTGGACATGGTGAAGCTTTCTTT
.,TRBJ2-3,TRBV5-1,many,CASSLSQFTDTQYF,TGCGCCAGCAGCTTGAGTCAGTTCACAGATACGCAGTATTTT
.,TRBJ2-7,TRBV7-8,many,CASSLRAGHPYEQYF,TGTGCCAGCAGCTTACGGGCGGGACACCCCTACGAGCAGTACTTC
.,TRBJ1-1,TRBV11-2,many,CASSLMQIGAAFF,TGTGCCAGCAGCTTAATGCAGATTGGGGCGGCTTTCTTT
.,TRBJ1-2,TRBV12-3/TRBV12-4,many,CASSRSGPRRDGYTF,TGTGCCAGCAGTCGCTCGGGACCCCGGCGGGATGGCTACACCTTC
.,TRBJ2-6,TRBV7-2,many,CASSPRGLSSGANVLTF,TGTGCCAGCAGCCCCCGTGGACTGAGCTCTGGGGCCAACGTCCTGACTTTC